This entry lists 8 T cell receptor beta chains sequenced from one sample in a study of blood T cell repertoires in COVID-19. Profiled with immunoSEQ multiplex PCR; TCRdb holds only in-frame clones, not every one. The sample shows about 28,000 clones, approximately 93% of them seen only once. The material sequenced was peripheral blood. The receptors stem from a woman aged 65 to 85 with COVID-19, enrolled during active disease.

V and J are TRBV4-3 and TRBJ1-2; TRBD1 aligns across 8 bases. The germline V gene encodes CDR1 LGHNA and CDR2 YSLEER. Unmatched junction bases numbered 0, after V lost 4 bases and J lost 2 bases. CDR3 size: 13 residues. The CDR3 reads CASSRDRNYGYTF. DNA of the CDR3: TGCGCCAGCAGCCGGGACAGGAACTATGGCTACACCTTC.

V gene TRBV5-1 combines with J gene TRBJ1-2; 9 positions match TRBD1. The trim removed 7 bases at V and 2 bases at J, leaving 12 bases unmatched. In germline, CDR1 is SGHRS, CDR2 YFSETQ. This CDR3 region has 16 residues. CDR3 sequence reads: CASSLGQGSGNYGYTF. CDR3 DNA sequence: TGCGCCAGCTCGTTGGGACAGGGATCGGGGAACTATGGCTACACCTTC.

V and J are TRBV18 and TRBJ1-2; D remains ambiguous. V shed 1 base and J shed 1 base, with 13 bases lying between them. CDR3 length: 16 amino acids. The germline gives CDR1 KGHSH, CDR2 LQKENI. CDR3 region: CASSPQRVLSNYGYTF. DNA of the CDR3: TGTGCCAGCTCACCACAACGAGTTTTGAGTAACTATGGCTACACCTTC.

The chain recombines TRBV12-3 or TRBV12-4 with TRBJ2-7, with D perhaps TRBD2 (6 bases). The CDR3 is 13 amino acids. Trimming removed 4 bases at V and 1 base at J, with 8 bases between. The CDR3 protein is CASSYSGSYEQYF. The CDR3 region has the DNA TGTGCCAGCAGTTATAGCGGTTCCTACGAGCAGTACTTC.

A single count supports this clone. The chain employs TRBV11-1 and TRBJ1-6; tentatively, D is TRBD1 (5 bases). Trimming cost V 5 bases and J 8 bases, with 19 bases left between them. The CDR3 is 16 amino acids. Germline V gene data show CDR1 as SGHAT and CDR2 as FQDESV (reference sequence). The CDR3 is CASSPSLGLGDSPLHF. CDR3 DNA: TGTGCCAGCAGCCCGAGTTTGGGACTCGGGGATTCACCCCTCCACTTT.

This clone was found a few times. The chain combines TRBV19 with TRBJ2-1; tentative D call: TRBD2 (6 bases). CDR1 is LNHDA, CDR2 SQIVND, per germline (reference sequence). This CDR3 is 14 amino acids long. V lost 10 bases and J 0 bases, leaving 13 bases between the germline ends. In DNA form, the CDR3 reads TGTGCCACGCTCTCGCGGGGCTCCTACAATGAGCAGTTCTTC. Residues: CATLSRGSYNEQFF.

CDR3: CASSEQGRNSPLHF. The CDR3 DNA reads TGTGCCAGCAGCGAACAGGGTCGTAATTCACCCCTCCACTTT. This chain connects TRBV7-9 to TRBJ1-6; TRBD1 is a possible D gene (6 bases). Germline-derived CDR1 and CDR2 are SEHNR and FQNEAQ (reference sequence). The length of the CDR3 is 14 residues. Trimming stripped 5 bases from V and 6 bases from J, with 11 bases between.

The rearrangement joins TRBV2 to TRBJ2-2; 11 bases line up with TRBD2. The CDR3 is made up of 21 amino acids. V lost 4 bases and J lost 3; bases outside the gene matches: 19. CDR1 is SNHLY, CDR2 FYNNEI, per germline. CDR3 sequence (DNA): TGTGCCAGCAGTGCTCAAAGGGGGCCAGCTAGCGGGAGGACCTACACCGGGGAGCTGTTTTTT. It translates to CASSAQRGPASGRTYTGELFF.